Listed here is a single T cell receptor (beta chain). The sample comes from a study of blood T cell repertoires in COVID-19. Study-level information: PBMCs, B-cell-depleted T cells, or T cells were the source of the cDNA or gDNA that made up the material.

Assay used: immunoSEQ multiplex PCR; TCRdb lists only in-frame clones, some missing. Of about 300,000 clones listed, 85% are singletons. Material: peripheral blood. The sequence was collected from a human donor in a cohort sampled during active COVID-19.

CDR3 in DNA: TGTGCCAGCAGGAGGGGACAGGTATACAATGAGCAGTTCTTC. Protein: CASRRGQVYNEQFF. The chain couples TRBV7-9 to TRBJ2-1; 8 bases match TRBD1. With V trimmed by 6 bases and J by 4 bases, 5 bases remained unmatched. This CDR3 is 14 amino acids long. Germline V gene sequence: CDR1 SEHNR, CDR2 FQNEAQ (reference sequence).